These 26 T cell receptor beta chains came from one sample sequenced in a study of PD-1 blockade in mismatch repair-deficient tumors (dated by TCRdb to 2017 to 2019). Receptor amplification or capture employed the immunoSEQ multiplex PCR assay. Sourced from immuneACCESS, this table was stored by TCRdb with only in-frame sequences that have V and J called. A share of the clones is absent; for the studies checked, an unresolved V gene accounts for under half, and the remainder has no known explanation. The sample profile shows under 95,000 clones; about 82% of them were found once. Of the sample, 5% to 7% falls within the top ten clones. Specimen: peripheral blood, collected 44 weeks after starting pembrolizumab. The source is an adult with mismatch repair-deficient cancer.

This clone came up once. The chain combines TRBV7-3 with TRBJ2-4; 7 bases line up with TRBD2. The CDR3 spans 16 residues. V dropped 1 base and J dropped 0; count of bases not matched to a gene: 3. The germline CDR1 and CDR2 sequences are SGHTA and FQGTGA. The CDR3 region is CASSLNGGEAKNIQYF. The CDR3 nucleotides read TGTGCCAGCAGCTTAAATGGGGGGGAAGCCAAAAACATTCAGTACTTC.

This chain joins TRBV7-9 and TRBJ2-3, with TRBD1 matching 11 bases. V lost 6 bases to trimming and J lost 6 bases; unmatched junction nucleotides: 11. CDR1 is SEHNR and CDR2 is FQNEAQ in the germline V gene (reference sequence). The length of the CDR3 is 16 residues. CDR3 sequence (DNA): TGTGCCAGCAGACCCAGGACAGGGGGCGTGATGGATACGCAGTATTTT. It specifies CASRPRTGGVMDTQYF.

The rearrangement joins TRBV14 to TRBJ2-7; 9 positions match TRBD2. There are 16 residues in the CDR3. The germline CDR1 and CDR2 sequences are SGHDN and FVKESK. The V and J ends lost 6 bases and 3 bases, in that order; junction bases with no gene match: 12. The DNA for the CDR3 is TGTGCCAGCAGTCATATCACGACTAGCGGTCTCTACGAGCAGTACTTC. It translates to CASSHITTSGLYEQYF.

The V gene is TRBV7-9, the J gene TRBJ1-5, with D tentatively TRBD1 (6 bases). Germline V gene sequence: CDR1 SEHNR, CDR2 FQNEAQ (reference sequence). The V end was cut by 5 bases, the J end by 6 bases, with 14 bases between. The CDR3 contains 14 residues. CDR3 bases: TGTGCCAGCAGCAACCGGGACATAGGTCAGCCCCAGCATTTT. This codes for CASSNRDIGQPQHF.

This chain joins TRBV6-5 and TRBJ1-5, with D maybe TRBD1 (5 bases). V lost 3 bases, J lost 4 bases, and 7 bases lay in between. Looked up from germline, CDR1 is MNHEY and CDR2 is SVGAGI. There are 13 residues in the CDR3. The CDR3 DNA sequence: TGTGCCAGCAGTTATGAGGGGAATCAGCCCCAGCATTTT. Protein sequence: CASSYEGNQPQHF.

The chain links TRBV5-4 to TRBJ2-2; no reliable D call. The CDR3 contains 13 residues. CDR1 SGHNT and CDR2 YYREEE come from the germline V gene (reference sequence). V shed 2 bases and J shed 1 base, with 3 bases lying between them. The CDR3, as DNA: TGTGCCAGCAGCTTTTTGAACACCGGGGAGCTGTTTTTT. This translates into CASSFLNTGELFF.

The chain joins TRBV7-2 to TRBJ1-5, with D maybe TRBD1 (6 bases). The V and J ends lost 5 bases and 3 bases respectively, with 11 bases between them. Looked up from germline, CDR1 is SGHTA and CDR2 is FQGNSA. The CDR3 contains 14 residues. DNA of the CDR3: TGTGCCAGCAGCAACAGGGAAATCAATCAGCCCCAGCATTTT. It is translated as CASSNREINQPQHF.

This chain connects TRBV18 to TRBJ1-2; weak D call: TRBD1 (5 bases). The V gene's germline CDR1 is KGHSH and CDR2 LQKENI. V dropped 0 bases and J dropped 7 bases, with 15 bases sitting between them. CDR3 size: 15 residues. CDR3 DNA sequence: TGTGCCAGCTCACCACCCGGGGGTCTTGGGGCTGGCTACACCTTC. It encodes CASSPPGGLGAGYTF.

The chain links TRBV27 to TRBJ2-1, with D unclear. The V gene lost 2 bases and the J gene lost 9 bases, with 8 bases spanning the gap. Germline V CDR1 and CDR2: MNHEY, SMNVEV (reference sequence). The CDR3 has 12 amino acids. For the CDR3, the DNA is TGTGCCAGCAGTTTAGGGGTGGGTGAGCAGTTCTTC. It codes for CASSLGVGEQFF.

This rearrangement joins TRBV6-5 to TRBJ1-1; no clear D gene. The ends were cut back, 0 bases at V and 6 bases at J, with 8 bases in the middle. Germline CDR1 MNHEY, CDR2 SVGAGI. The CDR3 consists of 13 residues. This CDR3 is CASSYSISSEAFF. As DNA, the CDR3 is TGTGCCAGCAGTTACTCGATCAGTTCTGAAGCTTTCTTT.

This chain uses TRBV27 with TRBJ1-5; a weak D match, TRBD1 (6 bases). The germline gives CDR1 MNHEY, CDR2 SMNVEV (reference sequence). This CDR3 spans 14 amino acids. The V and J ends lost 0 bases and 6 bases respectively, with 9 bases between them. The CDR3 spells CASSLSGGGQPQHF. CDR3 coding DNA: TGTGCCAGCAGTTTATCAGGGGGAGGTCAGCCCCAGCATTTT.

The chain recombines TRBV6-1 with TRBJ1-2; TRBD1 is a possible D gene (5 bases). The CDR3 extends over 14 amino acids. Trimming removed 1 base at V and 4 bases at J, with 10 bases between. Germline V gene sequence: CDR1 MNHNS, CDR2 SASEGT. CDR3 amino acids: CASSEGSGFYGYTF. CDR3 DNA sequence: TGTGCCAGCAGTGAAGGATCAGGGTTCTATGGCTACACCTTC.

V is TRBV7-9 and J is TRBJ1-4; the D gene is possibly TRBD1 (5 bases). The CDR3 length is 15 residues. Trimming stripped 5 bases from V and 0 bases from J, with 10 bases between. The V gene's germline CDR1 is SEHNR and CDR2 FQNEAQ (reference sequence). The CDR3 spells CASSLVGATNEKLFF. The CDR3 coding sequence is TGTGCCAGCAGCCTCGTGGGGGCAACTAATGAAAAACTGTTTTTT.

In its sample, this clone was seen a few times. V gene TRBV30 combines with J gene TRBJ2-3; no definite D call. V lost 1 base and J lost 4, with 9 bases in between. The CDR3 loop spans 13 amino acids. The germline CDR1 and CDR2 sequences are GTSNPN and SVGIG (reference sequence). In nucleotides, the CDR3 is TGTGCCTGGAGTGCCCGCCACGCAGATACGCAGTATTTT. Translation gives CAWSARHADTQYF. Complete variable domain (other parts from reference TRBV30 and TRBJ2-3): SQTIHQWPATLVQPVGSPLSLECTVEGTSNPNLYWYRQAAGRGLQLLFYSVGIGQISSEVPQNLSASRPQDRQFILSSKKLLLSDSGFYLCAWSARHADTQYFGPGTRLTVL.

This clone was seen more than once but under ten times. The chain links TRBV6-6 to TRBJ1-1, with D possibly matching TRBD1 (5 bases). V lost 0 bases and J lost 11, with 10 bases in between. The CDR3 runs 12 residues. Per the germline V gene, CDR1 is MNHNY and CDR2 is SVGAGI (reference sequence). CDR3 DNA sequence: TGTGCCAGCAGTTACTCGGGGGAAGGGGCTTTCTTT. Translating gives CASSYSGEGAFF.

The chain has TRBV7-9 and TRBJ2-3; the D is unclear. The CDR3 consists of 13 residues. The V and J ends lost 3 bases and 12 bases respectively, with 16 bases between them. Germline lookup yields CDR1 SEHNR and CDR2 FQNEAQ (reference sequence). In DNA form, the CDR3 reads TGTGCCAGCAGCTTGGGTGACTCCATCGCTCAGTATTTT. Its translation is CASSLGDSIAQYF.

The genes are TRBV11-3 and TRBJ2-7, with a tentative D call TRBD1 (6 bases). CDR1 and CDR2 from the germline V gene are SGHNT and YENEEA. There are 16 residues in the CDR3. V gave up 2 bases and J gave up 4 bases, with 18 bases separating them. CDR3 bases: TGTGCCAGCAGCTTAAGGGCGGGTCAGGGGCCTTACGAGCAGTACTTC. Translating gives CASSLRAGQGPYEQYF.

The chain carries TRBV5-4 and TRBJ1-1; D is possibly TRBD1 (5 bases). CDR3 length: 16 amino acids. V lost 0 bases and J lost 0, with 12 bases in between. Germline CDR1 is SGHNT and CDR2 is YYREEE (reference sequence). CDR3 DNA sequence: TGTGCCAGCAGCTTGGGGGTCGGGGGGATGAACACTGAAGCTTTCTTT. Its translation: CASSLGVGGMNTEAFF.

The rearrangement links TRBV19 to TRBJ2-1; 10 bases line up with TRBD2. Trimming took 5 bases from V and 7 from J; bases not matched to a gene: 8. Germline V CDR1 and CDR2: LNHDA, SQIVND (reference sequence). This CDR3 spans 15 amino acids. The CDR3 region is CASSGLAGDLNEQFF. The CDR3 nucleotides are TGTGCCAGTAGTGGGCTAGCGGGAGATCTAAATGAGCAGTTCTTC.

The rearrangement uses TRBV7-8 and TRBJ2-7; D remains unclear. Germline CDR1 SGHVS, CDR2 FQNEAQ. Trimming removed 5 bases at V and 3 bases at J, with 17 bases between. The CDR3 spans 15 residues. The DNA for the CDR3 is TGTGCCAGCAGCCTAGGTTTAGACAATTTCTACGAGCAGTACTTC. Translating it yields CASSLGLDNFYEQYF.

The chain has TRBV2 and TRBJ1-5; 7 bases align to TRBD1. This CDR3 spans 14 amino acids. Germline CDR1 reads SNHLY; CDR2 reads FYNNEI. V shed 6 bases, J shed 3 bases, and the junction held 5 bases outside the gene matches. The CDR3 sequence is CASRGTANNQPQHF. The CDR3 nucleotides read TGTGCCAGCAGGGGGACAGCAAACAATCAGCCCCAGCATTTT. Filled out from reference TRBV2 and TRBJ1-5, the complete variable domain reads EPEVTQTPSHQVTQMGQEVILRCVPISNHLYFYWYRQILGQKVEFLVSFYNNEISEKSEIFDDQFSVERPDGSNFTLKIRSTKLEDSAMYFCASRGTANNQPQHFGDGTRLSIL.

This chain joins TRBV7-9 and TRBJ2-7, with TRBD1 matching over 10 bases. This CDR3 region has 19 residues. J lost 11 bases, V lost 2 bases, and 24 bases had no gene match. From germline, CDR1 is SEHNR and CDR2 FQNEAQ (reference sequence). CDR3 nucleotides: TGTGCCAGCAGCTTACATCCCGTTCGGACGGGGACAGGGGCCTCTCTGGAGTACTTC. It encodes CASSLHPVRTGTGASLEYF.

This chain joins TRBV6-4 and TRBJ1-1, with a tentative D call TRBD1 (5 bases). Germline CDR1 and CDR2: MRHNA and SNTAGT. The CDR3 extends over 13 amino acids. The V end lost 6 bases, the J end lost 1 base, and 9 bases lay between the germline ends. DNA for the CDR3: TGTGCCAGCAGAATGGGACCGAACACTGAAGCTTTCTTT. Its protein product is CASRMGPNTEAFF.

The chain has TRBV15 and TRBJ2-7; 10 bases are shared with TRBD1. CDR1 LNHNV and CDR2 YYDKDF come from the germline V gene (reference sequence). V was pared by 2 bases and J by 3 bases, with 7 bases of the junction left unmatched. There are 16 residues in the CDR3. The CDR3 sequence is CATSRLGQGVGYEQYF. CDR3 coding DNA: TGTGCCACCAGCAGATTAGGACAGGGGGTGGGCTACGAGCAGTACTTC.

This clone was recorded at least ten times. The CDR3 coding sequence is TGTGCCAGCAGCTACCGGACTAGCGTTTACGAGCAGTACTTC. Its translation is CASSYRTSVYEQYF. The V gene is TRBV13, the J gene TRBJ2-7, with 9 nucleotides matching TRBD2. CDR1 PRHDT and CDR2 FYEKMQ come from the germline V gene (reference sequence). V shed 4 bases, J shed 4 bases, and the junction held 5 bases outside the gene matches. The CDR3 is made up of 14 amino acids.

The CDR3 DNA reads as TGTGCCTGGAGTAACAGGGCCAACACCGGGGAGCTGTTTTTT. This encodes CAWSNRANTGELFF. The V call is TRBV30, the J call TRBJ2-2, with D possibly TRBD1 on 6 matching bases. Trimming removed 2 bases at V and 2 bases at J, with 9 bases between. CDR3 length equals 14 residues. Per germline, CDR1 GTSNPN and CDR2 SVGIG (reference sequence).